The 24 T cell receptor beta chains presented below share a single source sample, sequenced in a study of cytotoxic CD8 clonotypes in ibrutinib-treated CLL. Repertoires were generated with immunoSEQ multiplex PCR, while TCRdb's copy carries only in-frame clones and drops some. Of hundreds of thousands of clones detected, around 66% appear once; the ten largest clones hold about 5.9%. The source material was PBMCs, sampled after 36 months of ibrutinib treatment. The receptors were gathered from a human donor with chronic lymphocytic leukemia.

The chain couples TRBV7-6 to TRBJ1-2; TRBD1 might be the D (6 bases). Germline CDR1 reads SGHVS; CDR2 reads FNYEAQ. The CDR3 is 16 residues long. Trimming took 5 bases from V and 2 from J, leaving 18 bases between them. The CDR3 sequence is CASSPGQGFENYGYTF. The CDR3 region has the DNA TGTGCCAGCAGCCCGGGGCAGGGGTTTGAGAACTATGGCTACACCTTC.

The V gene is TRBV25-1, the J gene TRBJ1-2; D may be TRBD1 (6 bases). This CDR3 has 14 residues. V lost 1 base, J lost 7 bases, and 13 bases lay in between. Germline V CDR1 and CDR2: MGHDK, SYGVNS. This CDR3 is CASSELRGASGYTF. CDR3 in DNA: TGTGCCAGCAGTGAATTGAGGGGGGCTTCTGGCTACACCTTC.

This clone was counted between two and nine times. The DNA of the CDR3 is TGTGCCAGCAGCTTATCCTATGGCTACACCTTC. It encodes CASSLSYGYTF. This rearrangement joins TRBV7-9 to TRBJ1-2, with unresolved D. In germline, CDR1 is SEHNR, CDR2 FQNEAQ (reference sequence). The CDR3 has 11 amino acids. V gave up 2 bases and J gave up 4 bases, with 2 bases separating them.

The V call is TRBV6-1, the J call TRBJ2-7, with unresolved D. This CDR3 has 11 amino acids. Trimming cost V 3 bases and J 4 bases, with 4 bases left between them. Germline values: CDR1 MNHNS, CDR2 SASEGT. The CDR3 region has the DNA TGTGCCAGCAGTGAGTGGTACGAGCAGTACTTC. Protein: CASSEWYEQYF.

This clone was seen only a few times. This chain links TRBV7-3 with TRBJ2-3, with D tentatively TRBD1 (6 bases). The CDR3 has 15 amino acids. Germline V gives CDR1 SGHTA, CDR2 FQGTGA. Trimming removed 2 bases from V and 6 bases from J, with 15 bases in between. CDR3 region: CASSLGLGADDTQYF. The CDR3 region has the DNA TGTGCCAGCAGCTTAGGTTTGGGGGCCGACGATACGCAGTATTTT.

This chain uses TRBV29-1 with TRBJ1-2; D is perhaps TRBD1 (5 bases). Germline-derived CDR1 and CDR2 are SQVTM and ANQGSEA. Trimming cost V 7 bases and J 2 bases, with 14 bases left between them. This CDR3 has 13 residues. CDR3 coding DNA: TGCAGCGCCAACCACAGGAGCAACTATGGCTACACCTTC. The encoded protein is CSANHRSNYGYTF.

The chain employs TRBV7-3 and TRBJ2-3; 13 bases line up with TRBD2. The CDR3 loop spans 16 amino acids. Germline CDR1 SGHTA, CDR2 FQGTGA. V was clipped by 2 bases and J by 5 bases; unmatched bases: 4. The CDR3 reads CASSLRGLAGEDTQYF. As DNA, the CDR3 is TGTGCCAGCAGCTTACGCGGACTAGCGGGGGAAGATACGCAGTATTTT. Based on the CDR3 plus reference TRBV7-3 and TRBJ2-3, the full variable domain is GAGVSQTPSNKVTEKGKYVELRCDPISGHTALYWYRQSLGQGPEFLIYFQGTGAADDSGLPNDRFFAVRPEGSVSTLKIQRTERGDSAVYLCASSLRGLAGEDTQYFGPGTRLTVL.

The chain uses TRBV7-6 and TRBJ2-3; 10 nucleotides agree with TRBD2. J gave up 6 bases and V 1 base, and 13 bases lay outside the gene matches. Germline V gives CDR1 SGHVS, CDR2 FNYEAQ. The CDR3 consists of 18 residues. The CDR3 loop is CASSLVGGLAGVPDTQYF. In DNA form, the CDR3 reads TGTGCCAGCAGCTTAGTAGGCGGGCTAGCGGGGGTCCCGGATACGCAGTATTTT.

V and J are TRBV28 and TRBJ1-3; no firm D call. CDR1 and CDR2 (germline): MDHEN, SYDVKM. V shed 6 bases and J shed 4 bases, with 19 bases lying between them. The CDR3 is 16 residues long. The CDR3 protein is CASRFDVGRGGNTIYF. In DNA, the CDR3 is TGTGCCAGCAGGTTCGATGTGGGCAGAGGAGGAAACACCATATATTTT. Full variable domain (outside the CDR3, taken from reference TRBV28 and TRBJ1-3): DVKVTQSSRYLVKRTGEKVFLECVQDMDHENMFWYRQDPGLGLRLIYFSYDVKMKEKGDIPEGYSVSREKKERFSLILESASTNQTSMYLCASRFDVGRGGNTIYFGEGSWLTVV.

The CDR3: CASSLWGQGYNEQFF. The DNA of the CDR3 is TGTGCCAGCAGCTTATGGGGACAGGGGTACAATGAGCAGTTCTTC. V is TRBV13 and J is TRBJ2-1, with 10 bases identical to TRBD1. Germline values: CDR1 PRHDT, CDR2 FYEKMQ (reference sequence). The CDR3 is made up of 15 amino acids. Trimming cost V 2 bases and J 4 bases; bases outside gene matches: 2.

This clone has only a few counts. The rearrangement links TRBV6-1 to TRBJ1-2; no clear D gene. Trimming took off 7 bases at V and 2 bases at J, with 14 bases between the two ends. The CDR3 extends over 14 amino acids. The germline CDR1 and CDR2 sequences are MNHNS and SASEGT. The CDR3 DNA reads as TGTGCCAGCACCCGTACGGACCGAAACTATGGCTACACCTTC. It encodes CASTRTDRNYGYTF.

The sample holds one count of this clone. The chain has TRBV29-1 and TRBJ2-1; perhaps TRBD2 as D (6 bases). The CDR3 extends over 14 amino acids. V shed 3 bases and J shed 2 bases, with 11 bases lying between them. The germline CDR1 and CDR2 sequences are SQVTM and ANQGSEA. The CDR3 region is CSVEFGGPYNEQFF. As DNA, the CDR3 is TGCAGCGTTGAGTTCGGGGGTCCCTACAATGAGCAGTTCTTC.

V gene TRBV7-6 combines with J gene TRBJ2-7; D gene ambiguous. The ends were cut back, 1 base at V and 7 bases at J, with 14 bases in the middle. Germline lookup yields CDR1 SGHVS and CDR2 FNYEAQ. The CDR3 sequence is 14 residues long. The CDR3 is CASSLVPGMGEQYF. The CDR3 DNA follows: TGTGCCAGCAGCTTAGTTCCGGGCATGGGGGAGCAGTACTTC.

The table lists this clone with a few counts. This chain links TRBV27 with TRBJ2-3, with 8 bases identical to TRBD2. Per the germline V gene, CDR1 is MNHEY and CDR2 is SMNVEV (reference sequence). Trimming at V came to 6 bases and at J to 4 bases, leaving 9 bases not matched to a gene. The CDR3 is 15 residues long. The CDR3 region has the DNA TGTGCCAGCAGGGCCAGGACTAGCTGGGCAGATACGCAGTATTTT. It specifies CASRARTSWADTQYF.

This clone was seen a single time. The rearrangement joins TRBV28 to TRBJ1-4; no clear D. CDR3 length: 16 amino acids. Trimming pared 3 bases from V and 2 bases from J, leaving 13 bases between. Germline V lookup: CDR1 MDHEN, CDR2 SYDVKM. The CDR3 DNA follows: TGTGCCAGCAGTTTTGAGCGGATCTCGACTAATGAAAAACTGTTTTTT. It translates to CASSFERISTNEKLFF.

This clone appeared a few times. CDR3 DNA sequence: TGTGCCAGCAGGCGACTCCTCTACAATGAGCAGTTCTTC. Residues: CASRRLLYNEQFF. The rearrangement links TRBV6-5 to TRBJ2-1; D is undetermined. The germline V gene has CDR1 MNHEY and CDR2 SVGAGI. This CDR3 has 13 amino acids. V lost 6 bases and J 3 bases, leaving 9 bases between the germline ends.

The V and J genes are TRBV28 and TRBJ2-7, with 7 bases matching TRBD2. Germline-derived CDR1 and CDR2 are MDHEN and SYDVKM. The CDR3 loop spans 14 amino acids. Trimming removed 5 bases from V and 0 bases from J; junction bases left unmatched: 4. The CDR3 protein is CASSPGLGSYEQYF. As DNA, the CDR3 is TGTGCCAGCAGTCCCGGACTAGGCTCCTACGAGCAGTACTTC.

This clone was recorded a few times. The DNA of the CDR3 is TGTGCCAGCAGTTCTTTGTACGAGCAGTACTTC. Translating gives CASSSLYEQYF. The chain has TRBV6-5 and TRBJ2-7; D is undetermined. Germline lookup yields CDR1 MNHEY and CDR2 SVGAGI. V was clipped by 4 bases and J by 4 bases, with 5 bases between them. CDR3 length: 11 residues.

This clone was seen a few times. In the same sample, other DNA sequences code for this CDR3. The chain recombines TRBV9 with TRBJ2-7; possibly TRBD2 for D (6 bases). The CDR3 is 14 residues long. Trimming shortened V by 0 bases and J by 2 bases, and 9 bases separated the two germline ends. From germline, CDR1 is SGDLS and CDR2 YYNGEE. CDR3 coding DNA: TGTGCCAGCAGCGTAGGCGGGGCGACCTACGAGCAGTACTTC. This encodes CASSVGGATYEQYF.

The chain employs TRBV15 and TRBJ2-7, with 10 bases fitting TRBD2. Germline V CDR1 and CDR2: LNHNV, YYDKDF (reference sequence). The CDR3 sequence is 13 residues long. V gave up 8 bases and J gave up 5 bases; unmatched junction bases: 6. The CDR3 DNA is TGTGCCACCGGTTTTCTAGCGGGAGACGAGCAGTACTTC. Its protein product is CATGFLAGDEQYF.

This clone has just a few counts. The chain joins TRBV18 to TRBJ2-5; D call uncertain. The CDR3 length is 12 residues. Trimming stripped 6 bases from V and 5 bases from J, with 10 bases between. CDR1 KGHSH and CDR2 LQKENI come from the germline V gene. The CDR3 sequence is CASSNQAETQYF. The CDR3 DNA sequence: TGTGCCAGCTCCAACCAGGCGGAGACCCAGTACTTC.

The chain uses TRBV7-8 and TRBJ2-1, with 11 positions matching TRBD1. The V and J ends lost 6 bases and 4 bases, in that order; junction bases with no gene match: 5. CDR3 size: 15 residues. The germline CDR1 and CDR2 sequences are SGHVS and FQNEAQ. The CDR3 reads CASRSGTGGYNEQFF. The CDR3 nucleotides are TGTGCCAGCAGATCCGGGACAGGGGGTTACAATGAGCAGTTCTTC.

This chain uses TRBV27 with TRBJ2-7; D is undetermined. The CDR3 spans 15 residues. The ends were cut back, 0 bases at V and 0 bases at J, with 9 bases in the middle. CDR1 MNHEY and CDR2 SMNVEV come from the germline V gene (reference sequence). The CDR3 here is CASSLSAVPSYEQYF. The DNA for the CDR3 is TGTGCCAGCAGTTTATCGGCGGTCCCCTCCTACGAGCAGTACTTC.

As for this clone: One junction end does not reproduce the germline sequence, and a read error may be involved. This chain joins TRBV4-1 and TRBJ2-3, with a weak D call TRBD2 (6 bases). The CDR3 consists of 17 residues. Germline V CDR1 and CDR2: MGHRA, YSYEKL. The CDR3 DNA reads as TGCGCCAGCAGCCAAGTAATAAGGGACTCTAGCACGGATACGCAGTATTTT. It translates to CASSQVIRDSSTDTQYF.